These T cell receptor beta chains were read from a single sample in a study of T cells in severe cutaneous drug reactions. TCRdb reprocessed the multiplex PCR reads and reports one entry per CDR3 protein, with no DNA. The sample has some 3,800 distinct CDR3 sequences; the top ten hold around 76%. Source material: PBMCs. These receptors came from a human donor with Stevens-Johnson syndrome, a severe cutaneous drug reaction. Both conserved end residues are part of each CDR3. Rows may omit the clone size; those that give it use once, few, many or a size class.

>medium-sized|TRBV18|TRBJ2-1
CASSPGTSDEQFF
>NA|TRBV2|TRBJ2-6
CASSAPPKGSGANVLTF
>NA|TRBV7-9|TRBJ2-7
CASSHRDRNYEQYF
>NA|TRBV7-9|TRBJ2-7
CASSLIWGQGEQYF
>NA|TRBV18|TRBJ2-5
CASAPSEGQGKETQYF
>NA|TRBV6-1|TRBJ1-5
CASSEPDYSNQPQHF
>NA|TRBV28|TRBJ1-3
CASSPDSTSFGDTIYF
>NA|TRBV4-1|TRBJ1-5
CASSQVVGSNQPQHF
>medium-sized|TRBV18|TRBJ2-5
CASSPRGSEKETQYF
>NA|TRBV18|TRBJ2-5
CASSPQEETQYF
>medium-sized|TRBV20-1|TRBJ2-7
CSARVRLASNYEQYF
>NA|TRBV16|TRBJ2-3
CASSQSGGGQGPSGRPTDTQYF
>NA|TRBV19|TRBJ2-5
CASGGWGETQYF
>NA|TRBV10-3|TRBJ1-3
CAISDVVLLSGNTIYF
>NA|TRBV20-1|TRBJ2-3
CSASAGWGADTQYF
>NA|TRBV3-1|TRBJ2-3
CASSPGQEIAQYF
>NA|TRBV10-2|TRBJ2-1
CASSGREAAYNEQFF
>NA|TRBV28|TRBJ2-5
CASGPGAYQETQYF
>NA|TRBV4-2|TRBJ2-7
CASSQGTQGGVSSYEQYF
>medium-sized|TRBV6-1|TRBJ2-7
CASSVGRGSYEQYF
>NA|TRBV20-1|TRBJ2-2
CSARDVLAGVDTGELFF
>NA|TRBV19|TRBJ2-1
CASSIEGTYNEQFF
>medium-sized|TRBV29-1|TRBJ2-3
CSAGPGTDTQYF
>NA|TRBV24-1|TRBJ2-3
CATSDSWSANTQYF
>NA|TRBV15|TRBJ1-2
CATSRDRGQAQGYTF
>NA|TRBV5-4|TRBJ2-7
CASSLGQGVHEQYF
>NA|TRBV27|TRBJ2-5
CASGPRASKLDETQYF
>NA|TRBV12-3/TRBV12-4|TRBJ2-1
CASSFQLVFNEQFF
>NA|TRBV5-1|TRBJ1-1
CASSSGQGLTEAFF
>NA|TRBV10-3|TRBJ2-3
CAISAGFTDTQYF
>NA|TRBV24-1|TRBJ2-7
CATSGSGTGGYEQYF
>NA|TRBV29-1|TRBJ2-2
CSVVNTGELFF
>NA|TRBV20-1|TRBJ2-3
CSARVGGTDTQYF
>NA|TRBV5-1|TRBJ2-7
CASSEGHGHEQYF
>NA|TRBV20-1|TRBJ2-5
CSASRENVETQYF
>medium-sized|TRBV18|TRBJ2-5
CASSPNQETQYF
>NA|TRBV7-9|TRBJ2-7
CASSFPAGGPFYEQYF
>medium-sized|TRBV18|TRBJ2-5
CASSLEETQYF
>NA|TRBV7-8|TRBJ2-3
CASSLFGLAGADTQYF
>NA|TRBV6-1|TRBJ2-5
CASSEGKTQYF
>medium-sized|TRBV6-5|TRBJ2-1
CASSSIAGGTTRYYEQFF
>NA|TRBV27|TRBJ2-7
CASSPLTGFSNEQYF
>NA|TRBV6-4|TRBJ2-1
CASSEGAGADEQFF
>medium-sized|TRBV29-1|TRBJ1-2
CSVGQKTYGYTF